This T cell receptor (beta chain) is drawn from a study of T cell repertoires in cytomegalovirus infection. For the study at large: Matching HLA type and CMV infection were both indicated by public TCR beta signatures.

Regarding this clonotype: Its cognate antigen is unknown.

The V gene's germline CDR1 is SGHAT and CDR2 FQNNGV. The CDR3 has 13 amino acids. Trimming pared 3 bases from V and 4 bases from J, leaving 9 bases between. Each CDR3 protein is one row after TCRdb ran MiXCR on the reads. The table shows approximately 590,000 distinct CDR3 sequences, with over 35% occurring only once. The sequence came from a human donor in good health (CMV status not recorded). Some clones in this sample may be carry-over from other donors' samples. The chain has TRBV11-2 and TRBJ2-5, with D tentatively TRBD1 or TRBD2 (5 bases each). The material sequenced was cultured PBMCs, taken from culture after CMV antigen stimulation. CDR3 region: CASSLGDLETQYF. DNA for the CDR3: TGTGCCAGCAGCTTGGGGGACCTAGAGACCCAGTACTTC. The whole variable domain, filled in from reference TRBV11-2 and TRBJ2-5, reads EAGVAQSPRYKIIEKRQSVAFWCNPISGHATLYWYQQILGQGPKLLIQFQNNGVVDDSQLPKDRFSAERLKGVDSTLKIQPAKLEDSAVYLCASSLGDLETQYFGPGTRLLVL.